This T cell receptor (beta chain) was identified in a study of siplizumab effects on memory and regulatory T cells. Study results and limitations: It was not possible to assign a naive or memory phenotype to roughly 75-97% of proliferating CD4+ or CD8+ clones.

On this clone: The target antigen is unknown.

Each sample had roughly 10^5 TCR templates assayed. TCRdb keeps only in-frame clones here, not all; method: immunoSEQ multiplex PCR. The sample yields over 70,000 clones, around 95% seen once. This TCR came from a human donor in good health. Sequenced sample: CD8+ T cells sorted from blood.

This CDR3 reads CASSNSAAVDSDEQYF. The CDR3 DNA reads as TGTGCCAGCAGCAATTCGGCGGCAGTGGATTCGGACGAGCAGTACTTC. V gene TRBV21-1 combines with J gene TRBJ2-7; the listed D gene, TRBD2, was not tested against the DNA. TRBV21-1 is termed a pseudogene. The CDR3 loop spans 16 amino acids.